This passage covers 25 T cell receptor beta chains from one sample sequenced in a study of cytomegalovirus exposure and HLA in healthy donors. The PCR was carried out with 60 Vbeta primers and 13 Jbeta primers. The data were produced by immunoSEQ multiplex PCR, yet TCRdb's version contains in-frame clones alone and is incomplete. The table counts some 50,000 clones; about 1.2% lies in the top ten. Sequencing was performed on PBMCs. The source is a woman between 40 and 55 years old in good health and CMV-seronegative.

This chain connects TRBV18 to TRBJ1-4; tentatively, D is TRBD1 (6 bases). Germline V gives CDR1 KGHSH, CDR2 LQKENI. CDR3 length equals 15 residues. V was cut by 3 bases and J by 2 bases, with 10 bases left in between. The CDR3 protein is CASSPPGGTNEKLFF. The DNA of the CDR3 is TGTGCCAGCTCACCTCCGGGGGGCACTAATGAAAAACTGTTTTTT.

The rearrangement joins TRBV30 to TRBJ1-1; 8 bases line up with TRBD1. This CDR3 region has 15 residues. Losses at the gene ends were 2 bases for V and 4 bases for J; bases not matched to a gene: 9. CDR1 and CDR2 from the germline V gene are GTSNPN and SVGIG (reference sequence). The CDR3 DNA reads as TGTGCCTGGAGTAAGGCGACAGGGGCGTTCACTGAAGCTTTCTTT. Residues: CAWSKATGAFTEAFF.

The J gene is TRBJ2-7, the V gene TRBV6-5; tentative D call: TRBD2 (5 bases). CDR1 is MNHEY and CDR2 is SVGAGI in the germline V gene. V was cut by 0 bases and J by 2 bases, with 11 bases left in between. The CDR3 covers 15 residues. CDR3 nucleotide sequence: TGTGCCAGCAGTTACTCGTGGACTGGGGCCTACGAGCAGTACTTC. This translates into CASSYSWTGAYEQYF.

This rearrangement joins TRBV6-5 to TRBJ2-7, with a weak D call TRBD1 (6 bases). The CDR3 contains 15 residues. With 6 bases removed from V and 4 bases from J, the gap between germline ends came to 19 bases. The germline V gene has CDR1 MNHEY and CDR2 SVGAGI. The CDR3 spells CASSSDRWGWYEQYF. The CDR3 coding sequence is TGTGCCAGCAGCAGCGACAGGTGGGGCTGGTACGAGCAGTACTTC.

CDR3 amino acids: CASSFGQGYNEQFF. CDR3 nucleotide sequence: TGTGCCAGCAGCTTCGGACAGGGTTACAATGAGCAGTTCTTC. This chain joins TRBV11-3 and TRBJ2-1; 8 bases are a match to TRBD1. Looked up from germline, CDR1 is SGHNT and CDR2 is YENEEA. V was pared by 3 bases and J by 4 bases, with 2 bases of the junction left unmatched. This CDR3 has 14 amino acids.

The J gene is TRBJ2-1, the V gene TRBV12-5; 10 nucleotides line up with TRBD2. J gave up 12 bases and V 6 bases, and 5 bases lay outside the gene matches. CDR3 length: 12 amino acids. Germline V lookup: CDR1 LGHNT, CDR2 FRNRAP. The CDR3 protein is CASGIAGGAQFF. CDR3 in DNA: TGTGCTAGTGGCATAGCGGGAGGAGCGCAGTTCTTC.

The chain recombines TRBV14 with TRBJ2-7; 11 nucleotides agree with TRBD1. The CDR3 length is 15 residues. Germline assignment: CDR1 SGHDN and CDR2 FVKESK. The J segment lost 7 bases and the V segment lost 1 base, leaving 6 bases of the junction unmatched. CDR3 nucleotides: TGTGCCAGCAGCCAAGGGACAGGGGGCTTTAAGGAGCAGTACTTC. This translates into CASSQGTGGFKEQYF.

The J gene is TRBJ2-2, the V gene TRBV5-4; tentative D call: TRBD2 (6 bases). This CDR3 has 17 amino acids. Trimming shortened V by 4 bases and J by 0 bases, and 16 bases separated the two germline ends. Germline V gives CDR1 SGHNT, CDR2 YYREEE (reference sequence). The CDR3 DNA is TGTGCCAGCAGCCCGGGGGATCTAAAGGCGAACACCGGGGAGCTGTTTTTT. It encodes CASSPGDLKANTGELFF.

This chain joins TRBV19 and TRBJ1-3; weak D call: TRBD1 (5 bases). CDR3 length: 15 residues. V was clipped by 7 bases and J by 6 bases, with 19 bases between them. Germline-derived CDR1 and CDR2 are LNHDA and SQIVND (reference sequence). CDR3 bases: TGTGCCAGTACCGCGGGGGAGGCAGTAGAAAACACCATATATTTT. This encodes CASTAGEAVENTIYF.

The chain recombines TRBV28 with TRBJ2-5; 8 bases align to TRBD2. Germline CDR1 reads MDHEN; CDR2 reads SYDVKM. The V gene end was trimmed by 5 bases and the J gene end by 2 bases; junction bases not matched to a gene: 10. The CDR3 spans 16 residues. As DNA, the CDR3 is TGTGCCAGCAGTCTAAGGGGACTAGGTTCTCAAGAGACCCAGTACTTC. Amino acids: CASSLRGLGSQETQYF.

The chain recombines TRBV4-1 with TRBJ1-2; D is possibly TRBD1 (5 bases). CDR1 and CDR2 from the germline V gene are MGHRA and YSYEKL. The CDR3 loop spans 15 amino acids. The V end was cut by 0 bases, the J end by 7 bases, with 15 bases between. The CDR3 is CASSQDLGPGFGYTF. The CDR3, as DNA: TGCGCCAGCAGCCAAGATTTAGGGCCAGGGTTTGGCTACACCTTC.

The chain recombines TRBV9 with TRBJ1-1; the D gene is possibly TRBD1 (5 bases). The germline V gene encodes CDR1 SGDLS and CDR2 YYNGEE. Deletions cut 0 bases from V and 5 bases from J, with 14 bases between. The CDR3 covers 15 residues. CDR3 sequence (DNA): TGTGCCAGCAGCGTAGCTCAGGGAGGGTTGACTGAAGCTTTCTTT. Protein: CASSVAQGGLTEAFF.

The chain combines TRBV29-1 with TRBJ2-2, with D perhaps TRBD1 (6 bases). V was shortened by 4 bases and J by 1 base, with 7 bases between the two germline ends. CDR3 length: 13 amino acids. CDR1 is SQVTM and CDR2 is ANQGSEA in the germline V gene. CDR3 residues: CSVVTGNTGELFF. In DNA, the CDR3 is TGCAGCGTTGTGACAGGGAACACCGGGGAGCTGTTTTTT.

The rearrangement joins TRBV18 to TRBJ2-1; D gene ambiguous. CDR1 and CDR2 from the germline V gene are KGHSH and LQKENI. The CDR3 is 11 residues long. Trimming removed 6 bases at V and 6 bases at J, with 6 bases between. The CDR3 DNA reads as TGTGCCAGCTCTGAGAGCAATGAGCAGTTCTTC. It yields the protein CASSESNEQFF.

As concerns this clone: A read error may produce the germline difference seen at one junction end. This sequence joins TRBV30 and TRBJ2-3; 7 bases are shared with TRBD2. There are 15 residues in the CDR3. The germline CDR1 and CDR2 sequences are GTSNPN and SVGIG (reference sequence). CDR3 sequence (DNA): TGTGCCGGGAGCCCCCTAGCGGAGCCCACAGATACGCAGTATTTT. Translated: CAGSPLAEPTDTQYF.

The chain combines TRBV18 with TRBJ2-7; TRBD2 agrees at 8 bases. Germline V gives CDR1 KGHSH, CDR2 LQKENI. V lost 3 bases, J lost 3 bases, and 7 bases stayed unmatched. The CDR3 sequence is 15 residues long. CDR3 in amino acids: CASSPPGLGLYEQYF. CDR3 nucleotide sequence: TGTGCCAGCTCACCTCCGGGACTAGGACTCTACGAGCAGTACTTC.

The chain uses TRBV9 and TRBJ1-1; D remains unclear. The V end was cut by 7 bases, the J end by 3 bases, with 10 bases between. This CDR3 is 12 amino acids long. Germline V gene sequence: CDR1 SGDLS, CDR2 YYNGEE. The CDR3 bases are TGTGCCAGCGCGGGAGCTTACACTGAAGCTTTCTTT. Translating gives CASAGAYTEAFF.

The J gene is TRBJ2-5, the V gene TRBV5-6, with 9 bases fitting TRBD1. The V and J ends lost 0 bases and 8 bases, in that order; junction bases with no gene match: 2. Germline-derived CDR1 and CDR2 are SGHDT and YYEEEE. The CDR3 consists of 13 residues. Here the CDR3 DNA reads TGTGCCAGCAGCTTGGCGGGACAGGGTACCCAGTACTTC. Encoded protein: CASSLAGQGTQYF.

The CDR3: CASSRPPERLRHEQYF. The CDR3 DNA reads as TGCGCCAGCAGTCGCCCCCCGGAGAGACTGCGGCACGAGCAGTACTTC. V and J are TRBV23-1 and TRBJ2-7; D remains ambiguous. TRBV23-1 falls under the ORF class, with uncertain function. Trimming pared 4 bases from V and 5 bases from J, leaving 21 bases between. The CDR3 length is 16 residues.

The rearrangement links TRBV19 to TRBJ1-2; the D gene is possibly TRBD1 (5 bases). Germline V gene lookup returns CDR1 LNHDA and CDR2 SQIVND (reference sequence). The length of the CDR3 is 13 residues. Trimming pared 2 bases from V and 7 bases from J, leaving 11 bases between. In DNA, the CDR3 is TGTGCCAGTAGTATAAACCCTCAGGGTGGCTACACCTTC. Encoded protein: CASSINPQGGYTF. Filled out from reference TRBV19 and TRBJ1-2, the complete variable domain reads DGGITQSPKYLFRKEGQNVTLSCEQNLNHDAMYWYRQDPGQGLRLIYYSQIVNDFQKGDIAEGYSVSREKKESFPLTVTSAQKNPTAFYLCASSINPQGGYTFGSGTRLTVV.

This chain links TRBV19 with TRBJ2-7; D possibly corresponds to TRBD2 (5 bases). The germline V gene encodes CDR1 LNHDA and CDR2 SQIVND (reference sequence). The CDR3 totals 13 residues. V dropped 5 bases and J dropped 3 bases, with 11 bases sitting between them. CDR3 DNA sequence: TGTGCCAGTAGTCTGAGGGCGGGCTACGAGCAGTACTTC. Residues: CASSLRAGYEQYF.

V and J are TRBV4-1 and TRBJ2-3, with D perhaps TRBD2 (7 bases). Germline CDR1 MGHRA, CDR2 YSYEKL. V lost 0 bases and J 3 bases, leaving 16 bases between the germline ends. There are 17 residues in the CDR3. The CDR3 is CASSQEGAGVRTDTQYF. As DNA, the CDR3 is TGCGCCAGCAGCCAAGAGGGGGCGGGAGTTCGGACAGATACGCAGTATTTT.

CDR3 nucleotide sequence: TGTGCCAGCAGTACTAGCGGGGTCGGCACAGATACGCAGTATTTT. Translating gives CASSTSGVGTDTQYF. The chain has TRBV11-2 and TRBJ2-3, with TRBD2 identical over 10 bases. Germline trimming cut 6 bases from V and 1 base from J; bases unmatched to any gene: 4. Germline V gives CDR1 SGHAT, CDR2 FQNNGV. The CDR3 is made up of 15 amino acids.

This rearrangement joins TRBV6-5 to TRBJ2-3; a weak D match, TRBD1 (5 bases). Trimming took off 5 bases at V and 1 base at J, with 10 bases between the two ends. Germline V gene sequence: CDR1 MNHEY, CDR2 SVGAGI. The CDR3 length is 14 residues. The CDR3 spells CASSTLGGTDTQYF. The CDR3 region has the DNA TGTGCCAGCAGTACTTTAGGGGGCACAGATACGCAGTATTTT.

CDR3 amino acids: CASSLASYEQYF. In nucleotides, the CDR3 is TGTGCCAGCAGCTTGGCCAGCTACGAGCAGTACTTC. This rearrangement joins TRBV5-8 to TRBJ2-7; D remains unclear. The V end was cut by 0 bases, the J end by 3 bases, with 4 bases between. The length of the CDR3 is 12 residues. Looked up from germline, CDR1 is SGHTS and CDR2 is YDEGEE.